Listed here is a single T cell receptor beta chain. This entry belongs to a study of cytomegalovirus exposure and HLA in healthy donors. Method: immunoSEQ multiplex PCR; TCRdb's copy keeps in-frame clones and lacks some. The sample records more than 50,000 clones, about 94% being singletons. This TCR came from a man aged 18 to 30 in good health and CMV-seronegative. The sequenced material came from PBMCs.

The CDR3 sequence: CASSAGPAKNIQYF. DNA for the CDR3: TGCGCCAGCAGCGCAGGGCCTGCCAAAAACATTCAGTACTTC. V and J are TRBV10-1 and TRBJ2-4; tentative D call: TRBD1 (5 bases). With 6 bases removed from V and 1 base from J, the gap between germline ends came to 10 bases. Per the germline V gene, CDR1 is WNHNN and CDR2 is SYGVQD (reference sequence). This CDR3 contains 14 residues.